Listed below are T cell receptor beta chains from one sample, sequenced in a study of T cell responses to AZD1222 COVID-19 vaccine. TCRdb's copy holds only in-frame clones and misses some; the assay was immunoSEQ multiplex PCR. In the table there are about 160,000 clones, approximately 90% of which are singletons. Sequencing used peripheral blood, obtained on day 0 of AZD1222 vaccination. The receptors were sampled from an adult in good health. Each CDR3 is given with its conserved first and last residue. The D gene is left open where the match is weak. A row's size may be missing; if present it is once, few, many or a size class.

d_call cdr3_length j_call clone_size v_call cdr3_aa cdr3_nt
TRBD1 15 TRBJ2-3 - TRBV18 CASSPLNGQADTQYF TGTGCCAGCTCACCACTAAACGGACAGGCAGATACGCAGTATTTT
- 14 TRBJ1-5 - TRBV27 CASSLRGSNQPQHF TGTGCCAGCAGTTTAAGGGGTAGCAATCAGCCCCAGCATTTT
- 14 TRBJ2-7 - TRBV11-2 CASSLGSRGYEQYF TGTGCCAGCAGCTTAGGATCTAGGGGCTACGAGCAGTACTTC
TRBD1 15 TRBJ1-3 - TRBV5-8 CASSYQDRAGNTIYF TGTGCCAGCAGCTATCAGGACAGGGCTGGAAACACCATATATTTT
TRBD2 15 TRBJ2-7 few TRBV18 CASSPPPGGPYEQYF TGTGCCAGCTCACCACCCCCGGGAGGCCCCTACGAGCAGTACTTC
- 15 TRBJ2-7 few TRBV28 CASSPGGRVSYEQYF TGTGCCAGCAGCCCCGGGGGAAGGGTCTCCTACGAGCAGTACTTC
- 14 TRBJ2-1 - TRBV5-4 CATSPPRSYNEQFF TGTGCCACCTCACCGCCCCGCTCCTACAATGAGCAGTTCTTC
- 14 TRBJ1-2 - TRBV7-2 CASSQTRENYGYTF TGTGCCAGCAGTCAGACCAGGGAGAACTATGGCTACACCTTC
TRBD1 15 TRBJ2-5 - TRBV4-1 CASSRIGQVQETQYF TGCGCCAGCAGCCGAATCGGACAGGTTCAAGAGACCCAGTACTTC
TRBD2 18 TRBJ2-1 once TRBV6-9 CASTGRGTGSGKYNEQFF TGTGCCAGCACTGGTAGGGGTACCGGGAGCGGGAAATACAATGAGCAGTTCTTC
TRBD1 16 TRBJ1-5 - TRBV28 CASSPHPTGEIQPQHF TGTGCCAGCAGTCCTCACCCTACAGGGGAAATTCAGCCCCAGCATTTT
TRBD1 15 TRBJ1-4 - TRBV5-1 CASSLVGQLNEKLFF TGCGCCAGCAGCTTGGTGGGACAGCTTAATGAAAAACTGTTTTTT
TRBD2 15 TRBJ2-3 - TRBV10-1 CASNESSGGTDTQYF TGCGCCAGCAACGAGTCTAGCGGGGGCACAGATACGCAGTATTTT
- 10 TRBJ1-5 - TRBV21-1 CASPRGPQHF TGTGCCAGCCCCCGGGGTCCCCAGCATTTT
TRBD1 16 TRBJ2-7 - TRBV5-6 CASSPTRGQGSYEQYF TGTGCCAGCAGCCCTACGAGGGGACAGGGGTCCTACGAGCAGTACTTC
- 15 TRBJ2-1 - TRBV9 CASSVGHGAYNEQFF TGTGCCAGCAGCGTAGGGCACGGGGCCTACAATGAGCAGTTCTTC
TRBD1 14 TRBJ1-2 - TRBV28 CASSIGTAPYGYTF TGTGCCAGCAGTATCGGGACAGCCCCCTATGGCTACACCTTC
TRBD2 16 TRBJ2-7 - TRBV30 CAWSQGLAGSGDEQYF TGTGCCTGGAGTCAGGGACTAGCAGGGAGTGGCGACGAGCAGTACTTC
- 13 TRBJ2-1 - TRBV5-1 CASSLGPGNEQFF TGCGCCAGCAGCTTGGGTCCGGGAAATGAGCAGTTCTTC
TRBD2 17 TRBJ2-1 - TRBV19 CASSPLAGPSLHNEQFF TGTGCCAGTAGTCCCCTAGCGGGTCCTTCCCTACACAATGAGCAGTTCTTC
- 14 TRBJ2-3 - TRBV28 CASSLPGLADTQYF TGTGCCAGCAGCCTACCTGGACTCGCAGATACGCAGTATTTT
- 13 TRBJ2-2 - TRBV5-1 CASSQDYTGELFF TGCGCCAGCAGCCAGGACTACACCGGGGAGCTGTTTTTT
- 14 TRBJ1-1 - TRBV7-2 CASSLGSVPTEAFF TGTGCCAGCAGCTTAGGAAGCGTACCCACTGAAGCTTTCTTT
- 14 TRBJ1-2 - TRBV19 CASSILGTVYGYTF TGTGCCAGTAGTATATTGGGGACGGTATATGGCTACACCTTC
- 12 TRBJ2-5 - TRBV2 CASSETRETQYF TGTGCCAGCAGTGAAACGCGAGAGACCCAGTACTTC
TRBD1 15 TRBJ2-5 - TRBV28 CASRSGTGGSETQYF TGTGCCAGCAGGTCCGGGACAGGGGGATCCGAGACCCAGTACTTC
- 12 TRBJ1-1 - TRBV7-2 CASSAPGPGAFF TGTGCCAGCAGCGCACCGGGGCCCGGAGCTTTCTTT